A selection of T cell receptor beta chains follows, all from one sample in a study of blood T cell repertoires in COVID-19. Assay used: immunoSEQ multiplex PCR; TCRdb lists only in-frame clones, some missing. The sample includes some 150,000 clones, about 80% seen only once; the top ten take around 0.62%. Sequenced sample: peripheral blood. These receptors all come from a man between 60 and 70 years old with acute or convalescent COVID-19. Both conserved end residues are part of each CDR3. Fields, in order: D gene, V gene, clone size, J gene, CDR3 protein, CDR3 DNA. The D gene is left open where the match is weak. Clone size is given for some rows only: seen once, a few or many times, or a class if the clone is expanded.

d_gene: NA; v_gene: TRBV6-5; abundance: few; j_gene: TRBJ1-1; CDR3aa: CASSYAGSEAFF; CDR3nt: TGTGCCAGCAGTTACGCGGGCTCTGAAGCTTTCTTT
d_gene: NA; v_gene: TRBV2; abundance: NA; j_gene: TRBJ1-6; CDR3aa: CASKESSYNSPLHF; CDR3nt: TGTGCCAGCAAGGAGAGCTCCTATAATTCACCCCTCCACTTT
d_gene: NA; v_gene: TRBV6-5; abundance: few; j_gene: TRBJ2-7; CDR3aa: CASTSPSAPYEQYF; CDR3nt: TGTGCCAGCACCTCCCCTAGCGCCCCCTACGAGCAGTACTTC
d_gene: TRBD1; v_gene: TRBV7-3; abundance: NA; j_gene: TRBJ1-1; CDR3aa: CASSRQGMGTEAFF; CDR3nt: TGTGCCAGCAGCCGACAGGGAATGGGCACTGAAGCTTTCTTT
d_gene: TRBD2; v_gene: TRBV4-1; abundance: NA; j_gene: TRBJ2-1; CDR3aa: CASSLGLAGGAQSEQFF; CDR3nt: TGCGCCAGCAGCCTCGGACTAGCGGGAGGGGCCCAGAGTGAGCAGTTCTTC
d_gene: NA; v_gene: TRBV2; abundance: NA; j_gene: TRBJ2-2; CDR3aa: CTSSDRRRGENPTGELFF; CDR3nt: TGTACCAGCAGTGACAGGCGTCGGGGAGAAAATCCCACCGGGGAGCTGTTTTTT
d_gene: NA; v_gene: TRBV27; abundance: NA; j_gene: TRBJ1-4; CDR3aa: CASSLWQGNEKLFF; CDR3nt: TGTGCCAGCAGTTTGTGGCAGGGGAATGAAAAACTGTTTTTT
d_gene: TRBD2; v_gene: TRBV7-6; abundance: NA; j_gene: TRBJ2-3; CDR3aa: CASSDVGTSGRTSTDTQYF; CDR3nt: TGTGCCAGCAGCGACGTCGGGACTAGCGGGAGGACGAGTACAGATACGCAGTATTTT
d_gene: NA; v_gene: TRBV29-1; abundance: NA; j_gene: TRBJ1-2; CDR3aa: CSVDPGNYGYTF; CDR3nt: TGCAGCGTTGACCCGGGAAACTATGGCTACACCTTC
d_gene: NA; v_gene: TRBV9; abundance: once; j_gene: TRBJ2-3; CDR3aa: CASSVGTGAGTDTQYF; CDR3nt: TGTGCCAGCAGCGTAGGGACGGGAGCTGGCACAGATACGCAGTATTTT
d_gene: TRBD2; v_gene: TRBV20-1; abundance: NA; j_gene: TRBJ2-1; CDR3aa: CSASVTSGVYNEQFF; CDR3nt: TGCAGTGCTAGTGTGACTAGCGGTGTTTACAATGAGCAGTTCTTC
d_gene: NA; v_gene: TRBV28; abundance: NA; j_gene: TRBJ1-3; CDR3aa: CASRLTQGGGNTIYF; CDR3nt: TGTGCCAGCAGGCTGACACAGGGCGGCGGAAACACCATATATTTT